The table lists the clone carrying this T cell receptor (beta chain) with many counts. The sample comes from a study of blood T cell repertoires in COVID-19. Assay: immunoSEQ multiplex PCR; the TCRdb copy retains only in-frame clones and omits some. This repertoire shows around 68,000 clones, 82% found once; its top ten account for more than 15%. This CDR3 contains 15 residues. Germline lookup yields CDR1 SGHVS and CDR2 FNYEAQ. J was trimmed by 5 bases and V by 5 bases; bases with no gene match: 10. Sequenced: peripheral blood. The chain carries TRBV7-6 and TRBJ1-1; 8 bases are shared with TRBD1. The receptor comes from a man older than 75 with active COVID-19. CDR3 protein: CASSRSTGGQTEAFF. The CDR3 DNA is TGTGCCAGCAGCCGATCAACAGGGGGACAAACTGAAGCTTTCTTT.